This TCR beta chain comes out of a study of T cell repertoires in cytomegalovirus infection. Overall study context: TCR beta signatures that were public indicated CMV infection and matching HLA type.

The table lists this clonotype with many counts. TCRdb analysed the reads with MiXCR anew, one entry per CDR3 protein. The sample yields 65,000 to 95,000 distinct CDR3 sequences, 3.7% seen once. V shed 2 bases and J shed 7 bases, with 18 bases lying between them. Germline V CDR1 and CDR2: MNHEY, SVGAGI. The CDR3 has 16 residues. V and J are TRBV6-5 and TRBJ1-3, with D hard to call. The clonotype comes from a human donor in good health (CMV status not recorded). Some clones in this sample may be carry-over from other donors' samples. Sequenced input: PBMCs. The DNA of the CDR3 is TGTGCCAGCAGTTACCCCGATGGAGACTTGAGGAACACCATATATTTT. This gives the protein CASSYPDGDLRNTIYF.